These 16 T cell receptor beta chains originate from one sample sequenced in a study of beta chain features in type 1 diabetes. Investigators reverse transcribed all isolated RNA, so they sequenced expressed TCRB transcripts. The protocol was immunoSEQ multiplex PCR, while the TCRdb copy is restricted to in-frame clones and leaves out a portion. The sample gives roughly 300,000 clones, 13% to 15% of which show up once; roughly 0.018% is in the top ten. Findings and limits, study-wide: Shorter TCRB CDR3s, moderately but significantly so, marked every one of the four CD4+ subsets in Type 1 diabetes patients.

These receptors' antigens are unknown. The sample comprised naive CD4+ T cells from blood. These receptors came from a man aged 25-45 years with type 1 diabetes.

This clone has more than one count but fewer than ten. The chain links TRBV7-9 to TRBJ1-4; 10 bases map to TRBD1. Germline V gene sequence: CDR1 SEHNR, CDR2 FQNEAQ (reference sequence). The CDR3 totals 14 residues. J was trimmed by 5 bases and V by 5 bases; bases with no gene match: 2. This CDR3 is CASSRDRGNEKLFF. The CDR3 nucleotides read TGTGCCAGCAGCCGGGACAGGGGAAATGAAAAACTGTTTTTT.

The rearrangement links TRBV30 to TRBJ2-7, with 9 bases lining up with TRBD1. Germline V gene lookup returns CDR1 GTSNPN and CDR2 SVGIG (reference sequence). The V gene end was trimmed by 4 bases and the J gene end by 5 bases; junction bases not matched to a gene: 9. This CDR3 is built from 14 residues. In DNA form, the CDR3 reads TGTGCCTGGAACCCCCCGGGACAGGGAAACGAGCAGTACTTC. It translates to CAWNPPGQGNEQYF.

The gene calls are TRBV9 and TRBJ1-2; D is ambiguous. Germline values: CDR1 SGDLS, CDR2 YYNGEE. V dropped 3 bases and J dropped 3 bases, with 12 bases sitting between them. The CDR3 has 14 amino acids. The CDR3 spells CASSGSRSDYGYTF. The CDR3 DNA reads as TGTGCCAGCAGCGGATCACGGTCCGACTATGGCTACACCTTC.

The V and J genes are TRBV9 and TRBJ2-7, with TRBD1 identical over 7 bases. Per germline, CDR1 SGDLS and CDR2 YYNGEE. CDR3 size: 14 residues. J lost 1 base, V lost 0 bases, and 1 base had no gene match. The CDR3 loop reads CASSVAGQSYEQYF. The CDR3, as DNA: TGTGCCAGCAGCGTAGCGGGACAGTCCTACGAGCAGTACTTC.

In this sample, this clone turned up a few times. The CDR3 DNA reads as TGTGCCTGGAGTGTATTGGGGGGGCGAGAGACCCAGTACTTC. Its protein is CAWSVLGGRETQYF. The rearrangement links TRBV30 to TRBJ2-5; D possibly corresponds to TRBD2 (7 bases). In germline, CDR1 is GTSNPN, CDR2 SVGIG (reference sequence). V lost 0 bases and J 4 bases, leaving 12 bases between the germline ends. The CDR3 length is 14 residues.

This clone was observed a handful of times. The chain has TRBV28 and TRBJ1-5; D gene unclear. CDR3 length: 15 amino acids. V gave up 2 bases and J gave up 6 bases, with 14 bases separating them. Germline V gene sequence: CDR1 MDHEN, CDR2 SYDVKM. CDR3 DNA sequence: TGTGCCAGCAGTTTAGATTCCAAATCGGGTCAGCCCCAGCATTTT. It encodes CASSLDSKSGQPQHF.

The chain links TRBV30 to TRBJ1-2; D is uncertain. The CDR3 is 11 residues long. Trimming cost V 8 bases and J 0 bases, with 7 bases left between them. The V gene's germline CDR1 is GTSNPN and CDR2 SVGIG (reference sequence). CDR3: CAEETNYGYTF. In DNA form, the CDR3 reads TGTGCCGAGGAGACTAACTATGGCTACACCTTC.

This clone was seen only a few times. The gene calls are TRBV5-1 and TRBJ1-4; TRBD1 is a possible D gene (6 bases). The CDR3 has 15 amino acids. From germline, CDR1 is SGHRS and CDR2 YFSETQ. Trimming took 4 bases from V and 0 from J, leaving 10 bases between them. The CDR3 loop is CASSGGQTTNEKLFF. Here the CDR3 DNA reads TGCGCCAGCAGCGGCGGACAGACAACTAATGAAAAACTGTTTTTT.

There are a few counts of this clone. V gene TRBV9 combines with J gene TRBJ2-1; 11 positions agree with TRBD2. CDR1 and CDR2 (germline): SGDLS, YYNGEE. This CDR3 is built from 17 residues. The ends lost 2 bases at V and 6 bases at J; junction bases unmatched: 10. CDR3 region: CASSVTGIAGGSNEQFF. CDR3 nucleotide sequence: TGTGCCAGCAGCGTGACAGGGATAGCGGGAGGGAGCAATGAGCAGTTCTTC.

This clone showed up just a few times. V and J are TRBV29-1 and TRBJ1-2, with TRBD1 identical over 7 bases. Germline V gene data show CDR1 as SQVTM and CDR2 as ANQGSEA. The V gene end was trimmed by 5 bases and the J gene end by 6 bases; junction bases not matched to a gene: 9. The CDR3 loop spans 13 amino acids. CDR3 coding DNA: TGCAGCGTTCCGACAGGGTGGTCGGATGGCTACACCTTC. Translating it yields CSVPTGWSDGYTF.

The chain joins TRBV19 to TRBJ2-1; perhaps TRBD2 as D (6 bases). Germline V lookup: CDR1 LNHDA, CDR2 SQIVND (reference sequence). The CDR3 length is 16 residues. V was shortened by 4 bases and J by 9 bases, with 22 bases between the two germline ends. This CDR3 is CASSSRWGIVGSEQFF. For the CDR3, the DNA is TGTGCCAGTAGTAGTCGGTGGGGAATCGTCGGGAGTGAGCAGTTCTTC.

This clone has just a few counts. The chain has TRBV11-2 and TRBJ1-2, with D maybe TRBD1 (5 bases). Germline V gene data show CDR1 as SGHAT and CDR2 as FQNNGV. There are 13 residues in the CDR3. V was clipped by 1 base and J by 4 bases, with 7 bases between them. CDR3 residues: CASSLGTTYGYTF. In DNA form, the CDR3 reads TGTGCCAGCAGCTTAGGGACAACCTATGGCTACACCTTC.

This clone was seen only a few times. V and J are TRBV5-1 and TRBJ2-5, with a weak D call TRBD1 (5 bases). The CDR3 totals 14 residues. CDR1 is SGHRS, CDR2 YFSETQ, per germline. Trimming took 4 bases from V and 1 from J, leaving 11 bases between them. The CDR3 here is CASSPRAFQETQYF. The CDR3 coding sequence is TGCGCCAGCAGCCCCAGGGCGTTCCAAGAGACCCAGTACTTC.

This clone was observed a few times. This sequence joins TRBV15 and TRBJ2-4; possibly TRBD1 for D (5 bases). Germline values: CDR1 LNHNV, CDR2 YYDKDF (reference sequence). The length of the CDR3 is 16 residues. V gave up 1 base and J gave up 0 bases, with 10 bases separating them. The CDR3 sequence is CATSRVAGLAKNIQYF. CDR3 DNA sequence: TGTGCCACCAGCAGAGTAGCAGGGCTAGCCAAAAACATTCAGTACTTC. The variable domain in full, completed from reference TRBV15 and TRBJ2-4, reads DAMVIQNPRYQVTQFGKPVTLSCSQTLNHNVMYWYQQKSSQAPKLLFHYYDKDFNNEADTPDNFQSRRPNTSFCFLDIRSPGLGDTAMYLCATSRVAGLAKNIQYFGAGTRLSVL.

The genes are TRBV28 and TRBJ2-5; 9 bases are a match to TRBD1. Germline CDR1 reads MDHEN; CDR2 reads SYDVKM. V shed 4 bases, J shed 5 bases, and the junction held 5 bases outside the gene matches. The CDR3 sequence is 14 residues long. The CDR3 region has the DNA TGTGCCAGCAGTTCTGCCGGGACAGGGGAGACCCAGTACTTC. Translating it yields CASSSAGTGETQYF.

The V gene is TRBV29-1, the J gene TRBJ2-5, with 7 nucleotides matching TRBD1. Germline CDR1 and CDR2: SQVTM and ANQGSEA. The length of the CDR3 is 12 residues. After removal of 7 bases from V and 3 bases from J, the junction contained 5 bases not matched to a gene. The CDR3 loop is CSGMDRKETQYF. The CDR3 DNA reads as TGCAGCGGAATGGACAGGAAAGAGACCCAGTACTTC. The entire variable domain, with the rest obtained from reference TRBV29-1 and TRBJ2-5, is as follows: SAVISQKPSRDICQRGTSLTIQCQVDSQVTMMFWYRQQPGQSLTLIATANQGSEATYESGFVIDKFPISRPNLTFSTLTVSNMSPEDSSIYLCSGMDRKETQYFGPGTRLLVL.